A selection of T cell receptor beta chains follows, all from one sample in a study of T cells in localized non-small cell lung cancer. The method was immunoSEQ multiplex PCR; TCRdb's version includes in-frame clones alone and lacks a portion of them. The data show a few thousand clones, with about 15% seen just once and 10% to 15% held by the top ten. This specimen consisted of lung tumor tissue, obtained before any cancer treatment. These receptors were obtained from a woman between 40 and 69 years old with stage II lung adenocarcinoma. Each CDR3 is given with its conserved first and last residue. Each record gives: CDR3 DNA, CDR3 protein, V gene, clone size, D gene, J gene. A D gene is named only where the DNA matches it firmly. The size entry is marked missing in some rows and otherwise reads once, few, many or a size class.

CDR3 DNA: TGTGCCAGCAGTCGTTACAGCAGCCCCTACGAGCAGTACTTC; CDR3 protein: CASSRYSSPYEQYF; V gene: TRBV28; clone size: .; D gene: .; J gene: TRBJ2-7
CDR3 DNA: TGTGCCAGCAGCCAAGCGTACCCCAGGGGTGAATCTGGAAACACCATATATTTT; CDR3 protein: CASSQAYPRGESGNTIYF; V gene: TRBV11-3; clone size: few; D gene: .; J gene: TRBJ1-3
CDR3 DNA: TGTGCCAGCAGCCCTCTGTTTTCAACTAATGAAAAACTGTTTTTT; CDR3 protein: CASSPLFSTNEKLFF; V gene: TRBV11-3; clone size: few; D gene: .; J gene: TRBJ1-4
CDR3 DNA: TGTGCCAGCAGTGAAAGTGACACTGAAGCTTTCTTT; CDR3 protein: CASSESDTEAFF; V gene: TRBV25-1; clone size: .; D gene: .; J gene: TRBJ1-1
CDR3 DNA: TGTGCCAGTATAGGGGCTACCACCTACGAGCAGTACTTC; CDR3 protein: CASIGATTYEQYF; V gene: TRBV19; clone size: few; D gene: .; J gene: TRBJ2-7
CDR3 DNA: TGTGCCAGCAGCCTAGGGACAGGGGTCTACAATGAGCAGTTCTTC; CDR3 protein: CASSLGTGVYNEQFF; V gene: TRBV11-3; clone size: few; D gene: TRBD1; J gene: TRBJ2-1
CDR3 DNA: TGTGCCAGCAGCTTAGGAGGACAGGGCCCTGAAGCTTTCTTT; CDR3 protein: CASSLGGQGPEAFF; V gene: TRBV11-3; clone size: large; D gene: TRBD1; J gene: TRBJ1-1
CDR3 DNA: TGTGCCAGCAGCCAAAACCTGGGGGCAGGGATCAACAATGAGCAGTTCTTC; CDR3 protein: CASSQNLGAGINNEQFF; V gene: TRBV14; clone size: .; D gene: .; J gene: TRBJ2-1
CDR3 DNA: TGTGCCAGCAGTTACGCCGTCCCCGAGCAGTACTTC; CDR3 protein: CASSYAVPEQYF; V gene: TRBV6-8; clone size: few; D gene: .; J gene: TRBJ2-7
CDR3 DNA: TGTGCCAGCAGCTTAGTAGCCGGGGGGCGGAGTGAAAAACTGTTTTTT; CDR3 protein: CASSLVAGGRSEKLFF; V gene: TRBV11-3; clone size: large; D gene: .; J gene: TRBJ1-4
CDR3 DNA: TGTGCCAGCAGTTACTCAGGACTAGCGGGGGGGAACACCGGGGAGCTGTTTTTT; CDR3 protein: CASSYSGLAGGNTGELFF; V gene: TRBV6-8; clone size: .; D gene: TRBD2; J gene: TRBJ2-2
CDR3 DNA: TGTGCCAGCAGCCCCGGGACCATCATAGCCTATGGCTACACCTTC; CDR3 protein: CASSPGTIIAYGYTF; V gene: TRBV11-3; clone size: medium-sized; D gene: .; J gene: TRBJ1-2
CDR3 DNA: TGTGCCAGCAGCGTAGCCTCTGGGGTCAGTTGGGGGGATGGCTACACCTTC; CDR3 protein: CASSVASGVSWGDGYTF; V gene: TRBV9; clone size: medium-sized; D gene: .; J gene: TRBJ1-2
CDR3 DNA: TGCAGCATAACCCCCGGGACTAGCGTATACAATGAGCAGTTCTTC; CDR3 protein: CSITPGTSVYNEQFF; V gene: TRBV29-1; clone size: .; D gene: TRBD2; J gene: TRBJ2-1
CDR3 DNA: TGTGCCAGCAGTTACTTAATGGACACTGAAGCTTTCTTT; CDR3 protein: CASSYLMDTEAFF; V gene: TRBV6-8; clone size: large; D gene: .; J gene: TRBJ1-1
CDR3 DNA: TGTGCCAGCTCACCACCGGGGACAGTCTACGAGCAGTACTTC; CDR3 protein: CASSPPGTVYEQYF; V gene: TRBV18; clone size: .; D gene: TRBD1; J gene: TRBJ2-7
CDR3 DNA: TGTGCCAGCAGCTTTATGTCCGGGACCCCGTACAATGAGCAGTTCTTC; CDR3 protein: CASSFMSGTPYNEQFF; V gene: TRBV9; clone size: medium-sized; D gene: .; J gene: TRBJ2-1
CDR3 DNA: TGCACCAGCAGCTTCACTAGCCCGCCTTTACAGGGGCAGTTCTTC; CDR3 protein: CTSSFTSPPLQGQFF; V gene: TRBV1; clone size: few; D gene: .; J gene: TRBJ2-1
CDR3 DNA: TGTGCCAGCAGCCCCGACAACACGGGGAGGACCCAGTACTTC; CDR3 protein: CASSPDNTGRTQYF; V gene: TRBV28; clone size: .; D gene: .; J gene: TRBJ2-5
CDR3 DNA: TGCGCCAGCAGTGGGGGACAGCCCTACGAGCAGTACTTC; CDR3 protein: CASSGGQPYEQYF; V gene: TRBV10-2; clone size: large; D gene: TRBD1; J gene: TRBJ2-7
CDR3 DNA: TGTGCCAGCAGCGGGATCAGCAGGGCCCGTTACGAGCAGTACTTC; CDR3 protein: CASSGISRARYEQYF; V gene: TRBV6-8; clone size: .; D gene: .; J gene: TRBJ2-7
CDR3 DNA: TGTGCCAGCAGCTTGGATCTGGGCCGGGGGGGGCCCCAGTACTTC; CDR3 protein: CASSLDLGRGGPQYF; V gene: TRBV11-3; clone size: medium-sized; D gene: TRBD2; J gene: TRBJ2-5
CDR3 DNA: TGTGCCAGCTCACCGGGACAGGGGAACTATGGCTACACCTTC; CDR3 protein: CASSPGQGNYGYTF; V gene: TRBV18; clone size: .; D gene: TRBD1; J gene: TRBJ1-2
CDR3 DNA: TGTGCCAGCAGCTCGACAGGGGAGGGAGATACGCAGTATTTT; CDR3 protein: CASSSTGEGDTQYF; V gene: TRBV11-3; clone size: few; D gene: .; J gene: TRBJ2-3
CDR3 DNA: TGTGCCAGCAGTGTCGCCGGGACAGGGGGCGAGACCCAGTACTTC; CDR3 protein: CASSVAGTGGETQYF; V gene: TRBV6-8; clone size: .; D gene: TRBD1; J gene: TRBJ2-5
CDR3 DNA: TGTGCCAGCAGCCCAATGGGGACAGGGGTCTTCTATGGCTACACCTTC; CDR3 protein: CASSPMGTGVFYGYTF; V gene: TRBV14; clone size: .; D gene: TRBD1; J gene: TRBJ1-2
CDR3 DNA: TGTGCCAGTTCCCAATCGCGAGGGAGGACCACAGATACGCAGTATTTT; CDR3 protein: CASSQSRGRTTDTQYF; V gene: TRBV18; clone size: .; D gene: .; J gene: TRBJ2-3
CDR3 DNA: TGTGCCAGCATCCAGGGGGGGGGCACAGATACGCAGTATTTT; CDR3 protein: CASIQGGGTDTQYF; V gene: TRBV6-8; clone size: few; D gene: .; J gene: TRBJ2-3
CDR3 DNA: TGTGCCAGTAGAAATGGCGGTTCACCCCTCCACTTT; CDR3 protein: CASRNGGSPLHF; V gene: TRBV19; clone size: few; D gene: .; J gene: TRBJ1-6
CDR3 DNA: TGTGCCAGCAGCCCAGACAGGGGCTCTGGGGCCAACGTCCTGACTTTC; CDR3 protein: CASSPDRGSGANVLTF; V gene: TRBV11-3; clone size: few; D gene: TRBD1; J gene: TRBJ2-6
CDR3 DNA: TGTGCCAGCAGTGAATCGGACAGCCAAGAGACCCAGTACTTC; CDR3 protein: CASSESDSQETQYF; V gene: TRBV9; clone size: .; D gene: .; J gene: TRBJ2-5
CDR3 DNA: TGTGCCAGCAGTGAATTTAACGGGGAGCTGTTTTTT; CDR3 protein: CASSEFNGELFF; V gene: TRBV25-1; clone size: .; D gene: .; J gene: TRBJ2-2
CDR3 DNA: TGTGCCAGCAGTCCTACCCCGGGACCCGGCAACACTGAAGCTTTCTTT; CDR3 protein: CASSPTPGPGNTEAFF; V gene: TRBV6-8; clone size: medium-sized; D gene: .; J gene: TRBJ1-1
CDR3 DNA: TGTGCCAGCAGTTACTCGGGCCGGGAGACCCAGTACTTC; CDR3 protein: CASSYSGRETQYF; V gene: TRBV6-8; clone size: .; D gene: .; J gene: TRBJ2-5
CDR3 DNA: TGCGCCAGCAGCTTGGCCGGGACTAGCGGCAATGAGCAGTTCTTC; CDR3 protein: CASSLAGTSGNEQFF; V gene: TRBV5-1; clone size: .; D gene: TRBD2; J gene: TRBJ2-1
CDR3 DNA: TGTGCCAGCAGCTTCACTAGCGGTTACAATGAGCAGTTCTTC; CDR3 protein: CASSFTSGYNEQFF; V gene: TRBV11-3; clone size: medium-sized; D gene: TRBD2; J gene: TRBJ2-1
CDR3 DNA: TGTGCCAGCAGCCCCGGACAGGGGCACACAGATACGCAGTATTTT; CDR3 protein: CASSPGQGHTDTQYF; V gene: TRBV11-3; clone size: medium-sized; D gene: TRBD1; J gene: TRBJ2-3
CDR3 DNA: TGTGCCAGCACCCAGGGAAGGGGAAACACCATATATTTT; CDR3 protein: CASTQGRGNTIYF; V gene: TRBV18; clone size: .; D gene: .; J gene: TRBJ1-3
CDR3 DNA: TGTGCCAGCAGGACGACAGTGTACACTGAAGCTTTCTTT; CDR3 protein: CASRTTVYTEAFF; V gene: TRBV6-8; clone size: .; D gene: .; J gene: TRBJ1-1
CDR3 DNA: TGTGCCAGTAGTATAGTCGTTTTTGTGAACACTGAAGCTTTCTTT; CDR3 protein: CASSIVVFVNTEAFF; V gene: TRBV19; clone size: medium-sized; D gene: .; J gene: TRBJ1-1
CDR3 DNA: TGTGCCAGCAGTTACGGGGGGCAGGGAGGAAAACTGTTTTTT; CDR3 protein: CASSYGGQGGKLFF; V gene: TRBV6-8; clone size: few; D gene: .; J gene: TRBJ1-4
CDR3 DNA: TGTGCCTCCACGGGGCAGCTAAACTATGGCTACACCTTC; CDR3 protein: CASTGQLNYGYTF; V gene: TRBV28; clone size: few; D gene: .; J gene: TRBJ1-2
CDR3 DNA: TGTGCCAGCAGCCTGACTAGCGGGGGGGCGGGAGATACGCAGTATTTT; CDR3 protein: CASSLTSGGAGDTQYF; V gene: TRBV11-3; clone size: few; D gene: TRBD2; J gene: TRBJ2-3
CDR3 DNA: TGTGCCAGCAGCTTATCCGGGGTGTTGGCAGGGGGAGAGACCCAGTACTTC; CDR3 protein: CASSLSGVLAGGETQYF; V gene: TRBV11-3; clone size: few; D gene: TRBD1; J gene: TRBJ2-5
CDR3 DNA: TGTGCCAGCAGCCCGACAGGGGCGTTTTATGGCACAGATACGCAGTATTTT; CDR3 protein: CASSPTGAFYGTDTQYF; V gene: TRBV11-3; clone size: medium-sized; D gene: TRBD1; J gene: TRBJ2-3
CDR3 DNA: TGTGCCATCAGTGAGTCCCCCCCCGGGAATCAGCCCCAGCATTTT; CDR3 protein: CAISESPPGNQPQHF; V gene: TRBV10-3; clone size: few; D gene: .; J gene: TRBJ1-5
CDR3 DNA: TGTGCCAGCAGCCCCCCACCTTCGGACAGAGTTTCCTACGAGCAGTACTTC; CDR3 protein: CASSPPPSDRVSYEQYF; V gene: TRBV9; clone size: few; D gene: .; J gene: TRBJ2-7
CDR3 DNA: TGTGCCAGCAGTTTCGTGGGGGCTAAGTCGAACCTTCAGTACTTC; CDR3 protein: CASSFVGAKSNLQYF; V gene: TRBV28; clone size: .; D gene: .; J gene: TRBJ2-4
CDR3 DNA: TGTGCCAGCAGCGTAGGGGGACTAGCGAATACGCAGTATTTT; CDR3 protein: CASSVGGLANTQYF; V gene: TRBV9; clone size: .; D gene: TRBD2; J gene: TRBJ2-3
CDR3 DNA: TGTGCTAGTGGTCAATGGAGGGGGAGCGGACCCTACAATGAGCAGTTCTTC; CDR3 protein: CASGQWRGSGPYNEQFF; V gene: TRBV12-5; clone size: .; D gene: .; J gene: TRBJ2-1